This entry lists 17 T cell receptor beta chains sequenced from one sample in a study of cytomegalovirus exposure and HLA in healthy donors. Use of 60 Vbeta and 13 Jbeta primers characterized the PCR. Assay: immunoSEQ multiplex PCR; the TCRdb copy retains only in-frame clones and omits some. The table records around 190,000 clones, 60% to 80% of them present only once. Sequencing was carried out using PBMCs. Every receptor here comes from a woman between 18 and 29 years old in good health and CMV-seronegative.

This clone was seen once. V usage is TRBV15 and J usage is TRBJ1-1, with 7 bases identical to TRBD1. CDR1 is LNHNV and CDR2 is YYDKDF in the germline V gene (reference sequence). The CDR3 covers 17 residues. Unmatched junction bases numbered 11, after V lost 3 bases and J lost 1 base. The CDR3 sequence: CATSRKLYGTENTEAFF. The CDR3 DNA follows: TGTGCCACCAGCAGGAAACTTTACGGGACAGAGAACACTGAAGCTTTCTTT.

The chain employs TRBV7-2 and TRBJ2-1, with TRBD2 matching 8 bases. V gave up 8 bases and J gave up 6 bases; unmatched junction bases: 12. The CDR3 consists of 15 residues. Germline CDR1 and CDR2: SGHTA and FQGNSA. The CDR3 is CASEERGSRGNEQFF. The DNA of the CDR3 is TGTGCCAGCGAAGAGCGGGGGTCCCGGGGCAATGAGCAGTTCTTC.

The V gene is TRBV6-6, the J gene TRBJ2-7, with 8 bases aligning to TRBD1. Germline assignment: CDR1 MNHNY and CDR2 SVGAGI (reference sequence). CDR3 length equals 14 residues. Trimming removed 2 bases from V and 3 bases from J; junction bases left unmatched: 3. In DNA form, the CDR3 reads TGTGCCAGCAGTTACCCGACAGGGGACTACGAGCAGTACTTC. The encoded protein is CASSYPTGDYEQYF.

This chain uses TRBV25-1 with TRBJ1-6, with D possibly matching TRBD1 (5 bases). This CDR3 contains 14 residues. V lost 3 bases, J lost 6 bases, and 9 bases lay in between. Per germline, CDR1 MGHDK and CDR2 SYGVNS. For the CDR3, the DNA is TGTGCCAGCAGTGAGGGGCAGGTTAATTCACCCCTCCACTTT. Residues: CASSEGQVNSPLHF. Variable domain in full (rest from reference TRBV25-1 and TRBJ1-6): EADIYQTPRYLVIGTGKKITLECSQTMGHDKMYWYQQDPGMELHLIHYSYGVNSTEKGDLSSESTVSRIRTEHFPLTLESARPSHTSQYLCASSEGQVNSPLHFGNGTRLTVT.

The V gene is TRBV13, the J gene TRBJ2-1; 12 nucleotides agree with TRBD2. CDR1 and CDR2 (germline): PRHDT, FYEKMQ (reference sequence). The junction had 12 bases not matched to a gene; V was cut back by 5 bases and J by 7 bases. This CDR3 region has 17 residues. CDR3 DNA: TGTGCCAGCAGCACCGGGACTAGCGGGCTAGGGCGGAATGAGCAGTTCTTC. Translated, it gives CASSTGTSGLGRNEQFF.

This clone was counted only a few times. This chain joins TRBV5-6 and TRBJ1-4, with TRBD1 as a possible D gene (6 bases). The V end lost 3 bases, the J end lost 8 bases, and 17 bases lay between the germline ends. The CDR3 consists of 15 residues. Looked up from germline, CDR1 is SGHDT and CDR2 is YYEEEE. The CDR3 sequence: CASSSYQGIGEKLFF. CDR3 sequence (DNA): TGTGCCAGCAGCTCTTATCAGGGGATAGGGGAAAAACTGTTTTTT.

In its sample, this clone was seen a few times. V and J are TRBV6-1 and TRBJ2-5; D is possibly TRBD1 (6 bases). Trimming stripped 3 bases from V and 7 bases from J, with 12 bases between. The CDR3 length is 13 residues. Per germline, CDR1 MNHNS and CDR2 SASEGT. The DNA for the CDR3 is TGTGCCAGCAGTGATGCGGAAGGGGGGACCCAGTACTTC. It translates to CASSDAEGGTQYF.

The V gene is TRBV19, the J gene TRBJ1-1; D remains unclear. Trimming cost V 0 bases and J 7 bases, with 6 bases left between them. CDR1 is LNHDA and CDR2 is SQIVND in the germline V gene (reference sequence). The CDR3 covers 12 residues. The CDR3 DNA reads TGTGCCAGTAGTATAGATCGTATTGAAGCTTTCTTT. Residues: CASSIDRIEAFF.

The chain carries TRBV6-6 and TRBJ1-1, with a possible D match to TRBD1 (5 bases). Germline CDR1 and CDR2: MNHNY and SVGAGI (reference sequence). The germline V and J ends were trimmed by 2 bases and 3 bases, with 10 bases remaining between them. The CDR3 extends over 14 amino acids. This CDR3 reads CASSYEGRDTEAFF. DNA for the CDR3: TGTGCCAGCAGTTACGAGGGGAGGGACACTGAAGCTTTCTTT.

This sequence joins TRBV9 and TRBJ1-1, with TRBD1 matching 8 bases. V shed 3 bases and J 2 bases; nucleotides not matched to a gene: 6. In germline, CDR1 is SGDLS, CDR2 YYNGEE. The CDR3 contains 15 residues. The CDR3 DNA sequence: TGTGCCAGCAGCGCCCAAGACAGGGGTAACACTGAAGCTTTCTTT. Residues: CASSAQDRGNTEAFF.

The chain uses TRBV2 and TRBJ2-1; 10 bases agree with TRBD2. J gave up 7 bases and V 0 bases, and 15 bases lay outside the gene matches. CDR1 SNHLY and CDR2 FYNNEI come from the germline V gene. The CDR3 contains 19 residues. CDR3 coding DNA: TGTGCCAGCAGTGAAGCGCTTGGGGCTAGCGGGGGAAGTGGAAATGAGCAGTTCTTC. Its protein product is CASSEALGASGGSGNEQFF.

This chain links TRBV13 with TRBJ2-1; 9 nucleotides align to TRBD2. Looked up from germline, CDR1 is PRHDT and CDR2 is FYEKMQ (reference sequence). With 3 bases clipped from V and 5 bases from J, the junction kept 14 bases outside the gene matches. The CDR3 sequence is 18 residues long. The CDR3 DNA is TGTGCCAGCAGCTTCCCTTCGCGGGGGGGCCCCCGGGACAATGAGCAGTTCTTC. It specifies CASSFPSRGGPRDNEQFF.

The gene calls are TRBV7-2 and TRBJ2-1; 10 bases align to TRBD2. V was pared by 5 bases and J by 2 bases, with 3 bases of the junction left unmatched. The germline V gene has CDR1 SGHTA and CDR2 FQGNSA. CDR3 length equals 15 residues. The CDR3: CASSLSGGAYNEQFF. The CDR3 coding sequence is TGTGCCAGCAGCCTAAGCGGGGGGGCCTACAATGAGCAGTTCTTC.

The rearrangement joins TRBV2 to TRBJ2-2; possibly TRBD2 for D (6 bases). CDR1 is SNHLY and CDR2 is FYNNEI in the germline V gene. The germline V and J ends were trimmed by 6 bases and 6 bases, with 11 bases remaining between them. The CDR3 has 13 residues. The CDR3 region has the DNA TGTGCCAGCAGGTCCGGACTATCCGGGGAGCTGTTTTTT. It is translated as CASRSGLSGELFF.

The gene calls are TRBV5-1 and TRBJ2-3; 11 bases are a match to TRBD2. The germline gives CDR1 SGHRS, CDR2 YFSETQ. CDR3 size: 16 residues. J lost 4 bases, V lost 0 bases, and 4 bases had no gene match. CDR3 nucleotides: TGCGCCAGCAGCTTGGGCCTAGCGGGGGGCGCAGATACGCAGTATTTT. Its translation: CASSLGLAGGADTQYF.

Here the CDR3 reads CASSTPRGLTEAFF. The DNA of the CDR3 is TGTGCCAGCAGTACACCGAGGGGGCTGACTGAAGCTTTCTTT. The rearrangement uses TRBV27 and TRBJ1-1; 7 nucleotides agree with TRBD1. CDR3 length equals 14 residues. Germline trimming cut 5 bases from V and 5 bases from J; bases unmatched to any gene: 8. From germline, CDR1 is MNHEY and CDR2 SMNVEV (reference sequence).

This clone occurred a few times. This chain uses TRBV27 with TRBJ2-7, with TRBD1 matching over 9 bases. This CDR3 region has 16 residues. Germline CDR1 reads MNHEY; CDR2 reads SMNVEV (reference sequence). Unmatched junction bases numbered 11, after V lost 0 bases and J lost 8 bases. This CDR3 is CASSLSFGTGSFQQYF. CDR3 sequence (DNA): TGTGCCAGCAGTTTATCTTTTGGGACAGGGTCCTTCCAGCAGTACTTC.